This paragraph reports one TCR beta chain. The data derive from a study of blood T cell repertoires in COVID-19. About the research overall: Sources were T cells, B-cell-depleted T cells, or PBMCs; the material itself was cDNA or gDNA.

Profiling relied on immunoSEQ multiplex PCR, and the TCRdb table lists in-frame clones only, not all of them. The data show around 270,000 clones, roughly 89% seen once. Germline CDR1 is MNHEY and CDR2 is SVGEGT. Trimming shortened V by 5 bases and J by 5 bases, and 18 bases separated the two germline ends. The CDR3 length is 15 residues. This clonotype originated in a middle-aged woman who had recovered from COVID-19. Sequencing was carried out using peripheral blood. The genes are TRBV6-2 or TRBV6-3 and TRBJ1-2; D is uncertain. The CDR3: CASSQTPVDWYGYTF. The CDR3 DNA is TGTGCCAGCAGTCAAACGCCCGTAGACTGGTATGGCTACACCTTC.